In this sample, the clone carrying this T cell receptor beta chain turned up a few times. The antigen is unknown. Sequencing ends 3 residues short of the CDR3 end; the germline J gene provides the rest. Equal genomic DNA amounts from CVID and control samples were sequenced. The data were produced by immunoSEQ multiplex PCR, yet TCRdb's version contains in-frame clones alone and is incomplete. This sample comprises about 30,000 clones, none seen once only. Reduced serum IgG, IgA and/or IgM plus specific antibody deficiency defined CVID. The entry originates in a study of T cell clonality in common variable immunodeficiency. Study-wide results and caveats: Fewer deletions and N-nucleotide insertions were reportedly seen in common variable immunodeficiency TCR beta sequences. Shared TCRbeta clones were fewer between CVID subjects than controls. Repertoire-complication correlations in CVID were limited by patient heterogeneity.

V was clipped by 4 bases and J by 8 bases, with 8 bases between them. The length of the CDR3 is 12 residues. The germline CDR1 and CDR2 sequences are MNHNS and SASEGT. The chain links TRBV6-1 to TRBJ2-2; no clear D. The sequenced sample consisted of peripheral blood mononuclear cells. The TCR originated in a human donor with common variable immunodeficiency. CDR3 bases read: TGTGCCAGCAGTGTTCTTATGGGGGAG. The encoded protein is CASSVLMGE. The whole CDR3 sequence reads CASSVLMGELFF.